The source of this T cell receptor beta chain is a study of T cells in Graves' hyperthyroidism and ophthalmopathy. Remarks on this clonotype: Its antigen is not identified.

The TCR beta CDR3 regions underwent amplification using RNA transcripts as the source. Initially, a first-round RT-PCR of the TCR CDR3 employed the HTBI primer set. MiXCR was run by TCRdb on the multiplex PCR reads, yielding one entry per CDR3 protein. The data hold about 350,000 distinct CDR3 sequences, with approximately 15% observed a single time. The CDR3 is made up of 14 amino acids. Trimming shortened V by 3 bases and J by 5 bases, and 13 bases separated the two germline ends. CDR1 is MGHRA, CDR2 YSYEKL, per germline. General study points: A model using 13 V-J features told ophthalmopathy apart from stable hyperthyroidism.

Sequenced sample: blood. This receptor was identified in a woman in her thirties with Graves' hyperthyroidism. This chain connects TRBV4-1 to TRBJ1-2; D is possibly TRBD1 (5 bases). The CDR3 loop is CASSHPTRVYGYTF. The CDR3 nucleotides are TGCGCCAGCAGCCACCCAACCAGGGTTTATGGCTACACCTTC.